The TCR beta chain under discussion was sequenced for a study of low-dose radiotherapy and immunotherapy resistance in tumors. Overall study context: Fractions of 0.5 Gy went to Cohort 1 every 2 weeks, totaling 6.5 Gy. The patients were given nivolumab 240 mg every two weeks and ipilimumab 1 mg/kg every six weeks, through an intravenous route.

Documented time point: after trial treatment. The treatment: LDRT plus nivolumab, ipilimumab, low-dose cyclophosphamide and aspirin (RACIN trial). Alpha and beta chains were covered, as first-strand cDNA relied on TRAV- and TRBV-specific primers. A constant-region primer paired with the V-primer adapter amplified TCRs over about 18 PCR cycles. Amplification of isolated mRNA was accomplished via in vitro transcription. MiXCR was run by TCRdb on the reads, yielding one entry per CDR3 protein. The repertoire includes 85,000 to 95,000 distinct CDR3 sequences, about 20% of them detected once, and 9.5% to 15% sits in the top ten. The sequencing used PBMCs, collected after low-dose radiotherapy plus immunotherapy. The receptor was isolated from a female donor with ovarian cancer.

The CDR3 coding sequence is TGCAGTGCTAGACGCCTAGGGACAGCAAATGGCTACACCTTC. Encoded protein: CSARRLGTANGYTF. V gene TRBV20-1 combines with J gene TRBJ1-2; 7 bases line up with TRBD1. The J segment lost 6 bases and the V segment lost 2 bases, leaving 9 bases of the junction unmatched. The CDR3 extends over 14 amino acids. Germline V CDR1 and CDR2: DFQATT, SNEGSKA (reference sequence).